The T cell receptor beta chain under discussion was sequenced for a study of T cell changes during pregnancy in multiple sclerosis (dated by TCRdb to the late 2010s). General notes on the study: The study examined how the T cell repertoire changed over the course of pregnancy in women with multiple sclerosis.

A remark on this clone: Its binding antigen is unknown. No per-base quality is available; no much larger clone lies one base away. The same CDR3 is also encoded by other DNA sequences in this sample.

V is pared back by 0 bases and J by 1 base, with 4 bases lying between the germline termini. CDR3 length: 13 amino acids, cysteine to phenylalanine. The CDR3 DNA has 39 bases and is translated from base 1. CDR1 is given as SGHRS and CDR2 as YFSETQ, both from the germline V gene. The library was produced with the immunoSEQ multiplex PCR assay. As stored in TCRdb, this immuneACCESS dataset retains in-frame rearrangements with V and J assigned. A fraction of the clones does not appear; measured against another copy, unresolved V genes explain less than half of the discrepancy, and the remainder lacks a known reason. The sample records roughly 100,000 clones, roughly 90% of which are singletons. 1.5% to 2% of the sample is held by the ten biggest clonotypes.

The TCR was taken from a female donor with multiple sclerosis, enrolled in a pregnancy study. Rearrangement joined TRBV5-1 to TRBJ1-1; no D gene call is confident. Source: peripheral blood, taken after pregnancy. The DNA sequence follows: TGCGCCAGCAGCTTGGCCCGGAACACTGAAGCTTTCTTT. Translated, this is CASSLARNTEAFF.